What follows are 29 T cell receptor beta chains derived from one specimen sequenced in a study of blood T cell repertoires in COVID-19. Measured with immunoSEQ multiplex PCR; TCRdb has only the in-frame clones, and not every one. The table has around 470,000 clones, roughly 89% seen once. Sequenced sample: peripheral blood. The receptors originated from a man between 18 and 35 years old with COVID-19, enrolled during active disease.

This chain joins TRBV11-2 and TRBJ2-7; a possible D gene is TRBD1 (5 bases). The V gene's germline CDR1 is SGHAT and CDR2 FQNNGV. This CDR3 has 14 amino acids. Trimming removed 1 base at V and 6 bases at J, with 13 bases between. The chain's CDR3 is CASSLAPVGAEQYF. DNA for the CDR3: TGTGCCAGCAGCTTAGCCCCGGTAGGGGCCGAGCAGTACTTC.

This chain uses TRBV4-1 with TRBJ1-5; D perhaps matches TRBD1 (6 bases). Germline loops: CDR1 MGHRA, CDR2 YSYEKL. The CDR3 is 14 amino acids. V lost 0 bases and J 7 bases, leaving 10 bases between the germline ends. Written as DNA, the CDR3 is TGCGCCAGCAGCCAAGATGGGGGCGGACAGCCCCAGCATTTT. This translates into CASSQDGGGQPQHF.

The chain has TRBV7-3 and TRBJ2-1; possibly TRBD1 for D (5 bases). The ends were cut back, 5 bases at V and 2 bases at J, with 16 bases in the middle. CDR3 size: 16 residues. CDR1 and CDR2 (germline): SGHTA, FQGTGA. The CDR3 DNA is TGTGCCAGCAGCCCGATGGGGCTATCGGCCTACAATGAGCAGTTCTTC. Translation gives CASSPMGLSAYNEQFF.

V and J are TRBV30 and TRBJ2-3; possible D gene TRBD2, 6 bases. This CDR3 is 16 amino acids long. V was pared by 1 base and J by 3 bases, with 17 bases between. CDR1 and CDR2 from the germline V gene are GTSNPN and SVGIG (reference sequence). The CDR3 is CAWSALPRRATDTQYF. CDR3 DNA sequence: TGTGCCTGGAGTGCGTTACCTAGGAGGGCTACAGATACGCAGTATTTT.

The chain couples TRBV14 to TRBJ2-1; no definite D call. Germline-derived CDR1 and CDR2 are SGHDN and FVKESK. The CDR3 consists of 15 residues. Trimming stripped 4 bases from V and 1 base from J, with 11 bases between. Written as DNA, the CDR3 is TGTGCCAGCAGCCTACTTATAAGTTCCTACAATGAGCAGTTCTTC. Amino acid sequence: CASSLLISSYNEQFF.

This rearrangement joins TRBV2 to TRBJ2-7, with 8 positions matching TRBD1. The CDR3 length is 15 residues. Germline assignment: CDR1 SNHLY and CDR2 FYNNEI. After removal of 3 bases from V and 3 bases from J, the junction contained 7 bases not matched to a gene. Written as DNA, the CDR3 is TGTGCCAGCAGTGACCGGGGACAGGCGTTCTACGAGCAGTACTTC. As protein: CASSDRGQAFYEQYF.

This clone was found once. For the CDR3, the DNA is TGTGCCAGCAGCCGACTAGCGGGGGCCCCGGAGACCCAGTACTTC. It translates to CASSRLAGAPETQYF. The rearrangement joins TRBV6-5 to TRBJ2-5; 12 bases match TRBD2. CDR3 length: 15 amino acids. The V gene's germline CDR1 is MNHEY and CDR2 SVGAGI. The J segment lost 5 bases and the V segment lost 6 bases, leaving 7 bases of the junction unmatched.

This CDR3 is CASSTSGMADTQYF. Written as DNA, the CDR3 is TGTGCCAGCAGCACTAGCGGGATGGCAGATACGCAGTATTTT. This rearrangement joins TRBV6-6 to TRBJ2-3; TRBD2 matches 10 bases. CDR3 size: 14 residues. V lost 6 bases, J lost 4 bases, and 4 bases stayed unmatched. Germline CDR1 and CDR2: MNHNY and SVGAGI (reference sequence).

This clone was seen a few times. The chain joins TRBV19 to TRBJ1-4; a weak D match, TRBD1 (5 bases). The CDR3 runs 14 residues. Deletions cut 5 bases from V and 2 bases from J, with 9 bases between. CDR1 is LNHDA, CDR2 SQIVND, per germline (reference sequence). CDR3 sequence (DNA): TGTGCCAGTAGTTCGGGGGGGACTAATGAAAAACTGTTTTTT. It codes for CASSSGGTNEKLFF. Based on the CDR3 plus reference TRBV19 and TRBJ1-4, the full variable domain is DGGITQSPKYLFRKEGQNVTLSCEQNLNHDAMYWYRQDPGQGLRLIYYSQIVNDFQKGDIAEGYSVSREKKESFPLTVTSAQKNPTAFYLCASSSGGTNEKLFFGSGTQLSVL.

The CDR3 loop reads CASDSGLAGANEQYF. The CDR3 DNA is TGTGCCAGCGATAGTGGGCTAGCGGGAGCCAACGAGCAGTACTTC. The rearrangement joins TRBV9 to TRBJ2-7; 10 bases map to TRBD2. Germline-derived CDR1 and CDR2 are SGDLS and YYNGEE. Unmatched junction bases numbered 12, after V lost 7 bases and J lost 5 bases. The CDR3 covers 15 residues.

The chain uses TRBV9 and TRBJ2-2, with 8 bases that match TRBD2. Trimming cost V 4 bases and J 7 bases; bases outside gene matches: 9. This CDR3 is built from 15 residues. The V gene's germline CDR1 is SGDLS and CDR2 YYNGEE. CDR3 loop: CASSPPGGRGGELFF. CDR3 nucleotide sequence: TGTGCCAGCAGCCCCCCGGGGGGGCGGGGCGGGGAGCTGTTTTTT.

J is TRBJ1-1 and V is TRBV12-3 or TRBV12-4; no clear D gene. The CDR3 is 11 residues long. The ends were cut back, 5 bases at V and 3 bases at J, with 4 bases in the middle. The CDR3 bases are TGTGCCAGCAGTCCTTACACTGAAGCTTTCTTT. Amino acids: CASSPYTEAFF.

CDR3: CASRLGDGVNSPLHF. The CDR3 coding sequence is TGTGCCAGCAGACTCGGTGACGGGGTTAATTCACCCCTCCACTTT. The chain is built from TRBV4-2 and TRBJ1-6; D is undetermined. The CDR3 length is 15 residues. CDR1 is LGHNA, CDR2 YNFKEQ, per germline. V dropped 6 bases and J dropped 6 bases, with 15 bases sitting between them.

The V and J genes are TRBV2 and TRBJ2-7; D uncertain. CDR1 and CDR2 (germline): SNHLY, FYNNEI. This CDR3 has 12 amino acids. With 2 bases removed from V and 6 bases from J, the gap between germline ends came to 8 bases. The CDR3 sequence: CASSESPSEQYF. The CDR3 DNA follows: TGTGCCAGCAGTGAATCCCCCTCCGAGCAGTACTTC.

The chain is built from TRBV5-4 and TRBJ1-3; D is unresolved. Germline lookup yields CDR1 SGHNT and CDR2 YYREEE (reference sequence). V lost 0 bases and J 3 bases, leaving 4 bases between the germline ends. This CDR3 comprises 13 residues. In nucleotides, the CDR3 is TGTGCCAGCAGCTTGGGCGGTGGAAACACCATATATTTT. As protein: CASSLGGGNTIYF.

The chain combines TRBV3-1 (or the pseudogene TRBV3-2) with TRBJ2-7; no firm D call. V lost 1 base, J lost 2 bases, and 12 bases lay in between. Germline V CDR1 and CDR2: LGHDT, YNNKEL (reference sequence). The CDR3 contains 15 residues. The DNA for the CDR3 is TGTGCCAGCAGCCAAGCGTCGGCGAGGACCTACGAGCAGTACTTC. This codes for CASSQASARTYEQYF.

The chain links TRBV27 to TRBJ2-6; 9 bases match TRBD2. Germline CDR1 and CDR2: MNHEY and SMNVEV (reference sequence). Trimming took 6 bases from V and 0 from J; bases not matched to a gene: 15. The CDR3 runs to 20 residues. The CDR3 spells CASSRQRNSGRHSGANVLTF. The DNA of the CDR3 is TGTGCCAGCAGCCGACAGAGGAATAGCGGGAGACACTCTGGGGCCAACGTCCTGACTTTC.

J is TRBJ2-5 and V is TRBV11-2; TRBD2 agrees at 11 bases. V was pared by 8 bases and J by 3 bases, with 8 bases of the junction left unmatched. The CDR3 has 15 amino acids. Germline CDR1 reads SGHAT; CDR2 reads FQNNGV. The CDR3 spells CASRNIAGGKETQYF. CDR3 DNA sequence: TGTGCCAGCCGTAATATAGCGGGAGGGAAAGAGACCCAGTACTTC.

The CDR3 DNA reads as TGTGCCACCAGCAGAGATTTGGGGCCGAATCAGCCCCAGCATTTT. This translates into CATSRDLGPNQPQHF. The rearrangement uses TRBV15 and TRBJ1-5, with D possibly matching TRBD1 (5 bases). The length of the CDR3 is 15 residues. V was cut by 0 bases and J by 4 bases, with 10 bases left in between. From germline, CDR1 is LNHNV and CDR2 YYDKDF (reference sequence).

The chain combines TRBV5-1 with TRBJ2-2; D perhaps matches TRBD2 (6 bases). The V end was cut by 5 bases, the J end by 5 bases, with 19 bases between. The CDR3 is 16 residues long. Germline CDR1 is SGHRS and CDR2 is YFSETQ. CDR3 bases: TGCGCCAGCAGAGAGGGTCGGGGGACCCTAACCGGGGAGCTGTTTTTT. Residues: CASREGRGTLTGELFF.

The V and J genes are TRBV19 and TRBJ2-5, with D maybe TRBD1 (5 bases). The V end lost 3 bases, the J end lost 4 bases, and 9 bases lay between the germline ends. CDR1 LNHDA and CDR2 SQIVND come from the germline V gene (reference sequence). This CDR3 comprises 13 residues. The DNA of the CDR3 is TGTGCCAGTAGTATGTGGGGCGGAGAGACCCAGTACTTC. Translation: CASSMWGGETQYF.

Turning to this clone: Other DNA sequences in this specimen translate into the identical CDR3. The chain couples TRBV16 to TRBJ2-4; 11 bases agree with TRBD2. Germline assignment: CDR1 KGHSY and CDR2 FQNENV. The CDR3 has 15 residues. Germline trimming cut 2 bases from V and 4 bases from J; bases unmatched to any gene: 1. The CDR3 sequence: CASSQASGGKNIQYF. CDR3 coding DNA: TGTGCCAGCAGCCAAGCTAGCGGGGGGAAAAACATTCAGTACTTC.

The chain has TRBV15 and TRBJ2-7, with a possible D match to TRBD1 (5 bases). V dropped 5 bases and J dropped 7 bases, with 15 bases sitting between them. CDR1 and CDR2 (germline): LNHNV, YYDKDF (reference sequence). This CDR3 spans 13 amino acids. The CDR3 loop reads CATSDRGLREQYF. For the CDR3, the DNA is TGTGCCACCAGCGATAGGGGTCTGAGGGAGCAGTACTTC.

This chain uses TRBV28 with TRBJ2-3; 7 bases align to TRBD1. Germline assignment: CDR1 MDHEN and CDR2 SYDVKM. V shed 5 bases and J 0 bases; nucleotides not matched to a gene: 5. The CDR3 length is 15 residues. CDR3 residues: CASSARDSSTDTQYF. In DNA, the CDR3 is TGTGCCAGCAGTGCCCGGGACAGCAGCACAGATACGCAGTATTTT.

The genes are TRBV18 and TRBJ2-3, with 10 bases that match TRBD2. This CDR3 is built from 17 residues. From germline, CDR1 is KGHSH and CDR2 LQKENI. The J segment lost 4 bases and the V segment lost 2 bases, leaving 9 bases of the junction unmatched. The CDR3 region is CASSPGVAAGGADTQYF. The CDR3 DNA reads as TGTGCCAGCTCACCAGGAGTTGCAGCGGGGGGGGCAGATACGCAGTATTTT.

To note about this clone: Different DNA sequences within this sample yield the same CDR3. The chain employs TRBV5-1 and TRBJ2-2; TRBD2 might be the D (5 bases). V was trimmed by 0 bases and J by 4 bases, leaving 10 bases between them. The germline V gene has CDR1 SGHRS and CDR2 YFSETQ. The CDR3 has 15 amino acids. Here the CDR3 reads CASSLVAGGTGELFF. The CDR3 region has the DNA TGCGCCAGCAGCTTGGTGGCCGGAGGCACCGGGGAGCTGTTTTTT.

V usage is TRBV2 and J usage is TRBJ1-5, with D possibly matching TRBD1 (5 bases). Per the germline V gene, CDR1 is SNHLY and CDR2 is FYNNEI. Trimming took 5 bases from V and 0 from J, leaving 8 bases between them. The CDR3 length is 14 residues. The CDR3 bases are TGTGCCAGCAGTTCAGGGTATAGCAATCAGCCCCAGCATTTT. Amino acid sequence: CASSSGYSNQPQHF.

The genes are TRBV4-1 and TRBJ1-1; 8 bases fit TRBD1. Germline values: CDR1 MGHRA, CDR2 YSYEKL. The trim removed 7 bases at V and 0 bases at J, leaving 4 bases unmatched. The CDR3 sequence is 14 residues long. CDR3 sequence: CASMKQGVNTEAFF. CDR3 sequence (DNA): TGCGCCAGCATGAAACAGGGGGTGAACACTGAAGCTTTCTTT.

The chain has TRBV4-1 and TRBJ2-5; 7 bases are shared with TRBD1. The trim removed 3 bases at V and 2 bases at J, leaving 6 bases unmatched. From germline, CDR1 is MGHRA and CDR2 YSYEKL. This CDR3 is built from 15 residues. CDR3 sequence (DNA): TGCGCCAGCAGCCATCCCGACAGGGCGCAAGAGACCCAGTACTTC. Translating gives CASSHPDRAQETQYF.